These T cell receptor beta chains were read from a single sample in a study of cytomegalovirus exposure and HLA in healthy donors. Generated by immunoSEQ multiplex PCR, the TCRdb table keeps only in-frame clones and is missing some. The table lists around 44,000 clones, approximately 86% of them singletons. The sequenced sample was PBMCs. These receptors came from a woman in her thirties or forties in good health and CMV-seropositive. The CDR3 runs from the conserved cysteine through the conserved F or W. The D gene is left open where the match is weak. Size is stated for part of the rows, as once, few or many counts, or as a class when the clone is expanded.

j_gene,abundance,v_gene,d_gene,CDR3aa,CDR3nt
TRBJ2-5,NA,TRBV11-2,NA,CASSPSIETQYF,TGTGCCAGCAGCCCATCTATAGAGACCCAGTACTTC
TRBJ1-5,once,TRBV27,NA,CASSPRQAGVQPQHF,TGTGCCAGCAGCCCCCGACAGGCGGGGGTTCAGCCCCAGCATTTT
TRBJ1-5,NA,TRBV27,NA,CASSYQGLSNQPQHF,TGTGCCAGCAGCTACCAGGGGCTGTCCAATCAGCCCCAGCATTTT
TRBJ2-7,NA,TRBV7-8,NA,CASSLVHTSYEQYF,TGTGCCAGCAGCTTAGTTCACACCTCGTACGAGCAGTACTTC
TRBJ2-3,NA,TRBV6-4,TRBD2,CASSVLPGGATDTQYF,TGTGCCAGCAGTGTTCTTCCGGGAGGGGCCACAGATACGCAGTATTTT
TRBJ1-6,NA,TRBV28,TRBD1,CASSFGTGESSPLHF,TGTGCCAGCAGTTTTGGGACAGGGGAGTCTTCACCCCTCCACTTT
TRBJ1-3,NA,TRBV11-2,NA,CASSLAPSQGFGNTIYF,TGTGCCAGCAGCTTAGCGCCATCCCAGGGGTTCGGAAACACCATATATTTT
TRBJ1-1,NA,TRBV11-2,TRBD1,CASSRQTGGGTEAFF,TGTGCCAGCAGCCGACAAACAGGGGGAGGAACTGAAGCTTTCTTT
TRBJ1-1,NA,TRBV5-4,TRBD1,CASSQIMGQGPTEAFF,TGTGCCAGCAGCCAAATAATGGGACAGGGCCCCACTGAAGCTTTCTTT
TRBJ2-2,NA,TRBV7-2,TRBD2,CASSPRGGENTGELFF,TGTGCCAGCAGCCCCCGCGGGGGGGAAAACACCGGGGAGCTGTTTTTT
TRBJ1-4,few,TRBV9,NA,CASSGGGLWGEKLFF,TGTGCCAGCAGCGGCGGGGGGCTCTGGGGTGAAAAACTGTTTTTT
TRBJ1-1,few,TRBV19,TRBD1,CASKGTGAEDTEAFF,TGTGCCAGTAAAGGGACAGGGGCGGAGGACACTGAAGCTTTCTTT
TRBJ1-1,NA,TRBV19,TRBD1,CASRSQGRNTEAFF,TGTGCCAGTAGGTCACAGGGGAGGAACACTGAAGCTTTCTTT
TRBJ1-5,NA,TRBV2,TRBD1,CASSPQGGQPQHF,TGTGCCAGCAGTCCACAGGGGGGGCAGCCCCAGCATTTT
TRBJ1-6,NA,TRBV10-1,NA,CASSVTGMNSPLHF,TGCGCCAGCAGTGTTACGGGAATGAATTCACCCCTCCACTTT
TRBJ2-5,NA,TRBV10-1,NA,CASSEGLGETQYF,TGCGCCAGCAGTGAGGGCCTCGGGGAGACCCAGTACTTC
TRBJ1-6,NA,TRBV18,TRBD1,CASSLTGNSYNSPLHF,TGTGCCAGCTCATTGACAGGGAACTCCTATAATTCACCCCTCCACTTT
TRBJ2-7,NA,TRBV2,NA,CASRRGYEQYF,TGTGCCAGCAGGCGGGGCTACGAGCAGTACTTC
TRBJ1-1,NA,TRBV25-1,NA,CASRGRGKRVTEAFF,TGTGCCAGCAGGGGGAGAGGCAAGCGGGTCACTGAAGCTTTCTTT
TRBJ2-7,NA,TRBV2,NA,CASSFDIGEQYF,TGTGCCAGCAGTTTCGACATAGGCGAGCAGTACTTC
TRBJ1-3,NA,TRBV5-1,NA,CASSLEGVYSGNTIYF,TGCGCCAGCAGCTTGGAGGGGGTATACTCTGGAAACACCATATATTTT
TRBJ2-7,NA,TRBV28,NA,CASSHEFLYEQYF,TGTGCCAGCAGTCACGAGTTTCTCTACGAGCAGTACTTC
TRBJ2-3,NA,TRBV13,NA,CASTPGNTDTQYF,TGTGCCAGCACGCCGGGAAACACAGATACGCAGTATTTT
TRBJ1-3,NA,TRBV7-9,NA,CASSLPGTGPSTIYF,TGTGCCAGCAGCCTCCCGGGAACAGGGCCGTCGACCATATATTTT
TRBJ1-2,NA,TRBV6-5,TRBD1,CASSTRTGKTGGYTF,TGTGCCAGCAGTACTAGGACAGGGAAGACCGGTGGCTACACCTTC
TRBJ2-2,few,TRBV4-2,NA,CASSQEFQNTGELFF,TGTGCCAGCAGCCAAGAGTTTCAGAACACCGGGGAGCTGTTTTTT
TRBJ1-1,once,TRBV29-1,TRBD1,CSVRRGLTNTEAFF,TGCAGCGTTCGAAGGGGGCTAACGAACACTGAAGCTTTCTTT
TRBJ2-5,NA,TRBV5-1,TRBD2,CASSPSGLAGGETQYF,TGCGCCAGCAGCCCTTCGGGACTAGCGGGGGGGGAGACCCAGTACTTC
TRBJ1-5,NA,TRBV15,NA,CATSRDPIGGQPQHF,TGTGCCACCAGCAGAGATCCGATAGGCGGACAGCCCCAGCATTTT
TRBJ2-7,few,TRBV5-1,TRBD2,CASKGLAGPQDEQYF,TGCGCCAGCAAAGGACTAGCGGGACCTCAGGACGAGCAGTACTTC
TRBJ1-6,few,TRBV4-2,NA,CASSSTDSYNSPLHF,TGTGCCAGCAGCTCGACTGACTCCTATAATTCACCCCTCCACTTT
TRBJ2-3,NA,TRBV6-6,TRBD1,CASSSTGQGIDTQYF,TGTGCCAGCAGTTCAACCGGACAGGGGATAGATACGCAGTATTTT
TRBJ2-1,NA,TRBV28,NA,CASSLLAQSSYNEQFF,TGTGCCAGCAGTCTCCTAGCGCAGAGCTCCTACAATGAGCAGTTCTTC
TRBJ2-5,NA,TRBV6-5,NA,CASSYGTKETQYF,TGTGCCAGCAGTTACGGGACAAAAGAGACCCAGTACTTC
TRBJ2-1,NA,TRBV6-4,NA,CASSESDRDNYNEQFF,TGTGCCAGCAGTGAATCCGACCGTGACAACTACAATGAGCAGTTCTTC
TRBJ2-3,NA,TRBV14,TRBD2,CASSQDLRLAGRTDTQYF,TGTGCCAGCAGCCAAGATCTCCGGCTAGCGGGAAGAACAGATACGCAGTATTTT
TRBJ2-7,once,TRBV4-1,TRBD2,CASSQGPSGYEQYF,TGCGCCAGCAGCCAAGGCCCTAGCGGATACGAGCAGTACTTC
TRBJ1-6,NA,TRBV16,TRBD1,CASSQPGQGIDSPLHF,TGTGCCAGCAGCCAACCGGGACAGGGGATTGATTCACCCCTCCACTTT
TRBJ2-3,NA,TRBV9,NA,CASSVVPGGTDTQYF,TGTGCCAGCAGCGTAGTTCCGGGAGGCACAGATACGCAGTATTTT
TRBJ2-5,NA,TRBV11-3,TRBD2,CASSLGKLAGAKEETQYF,TGTGCCAGCAGCTTAGGGAAACTAGCGGGGGCGAAGGAAGAGACCCAGTACTTC
TRBJ1-5,NA,TRBV6-1,NA,CASRRPGSLNQPQHF,TGTGCCAGCAGAAGACCCGGGAGCCTCAATCAGCCCCAGCATTTT
TRBJ1-6,NA,TRBV30,TRBD1,CAWSADRVYSPLHF,TGTGCCTGGAGTGCGGACAGGGTGTATTCACCCCTCCACTTT
TRBJ2-2,once,TRBV10-2,NA,CASRWSGVNTGELFF,TGCGCCAGCCGCTGGAGCGGAGTGAACACCGGGGAGCTGTTTTTT
TRBJ1-5,NA,TRBV2,NA,CASSWDSNSNQPQHF,TGTGCCAGCAGCTGGGACTCTAATAGCAATCAGCCCCAGCATTTT
TRBJ1-2,NA,TRBV23-1,TRBD1,CASSLAGQNSYGYTF,TGCGCCAGCAGTCTGGCGGGACAGAATTCCTATGGCTACACCTTC
TRBJ2-7,NA,TRBV6-5,TRBD1,CASKKNRDSPYEQYF,TGTGCCAGCAAAAAAAACCGGGACAGTCCCTACGAGCAGTACTTC
TRBJ1-3,NA,TRBV28,NA,CASSLDSFSGNTIYF,TGTGCCAGCAGTCTAGACAGTTTCTCTGGAAACACCATATATTTT
TRBJ2-5,NA,TRBV10-3,NA,CAISESGSQETQYF,TGTGCCATCAGTGAAAGCGGGTCTCAAGAGACCCAGTACTTC
TRBJ2-2,NA,TRBV18,NA,CASSPGQGYTGELFF,TGTGCCAGCTCACCGGGGCAGGGGTACACCGGGGAGCTGTTTTTT